A selection of T cell receptor beta chains follows, all from one sample in a study of CD8 T cells in Susac syndrome. Each CDR3 protein gets one entry after TCRdb re-called the immunoSEQ multiplex PCR reads with MiXCR. The sample carries 95,000 to 150,000 distinct CDR3 sequences, roughly 92% recorded once. Sequencing was performed on CD4+ T cells from PBMCs. The origin of the receptors is a human donor in good health. Each CDR3 is given with its conserved first and last residue. Fields, in order: CDR3 protein, CDR3 DNA, V gene, D gene, J gene, clone size. A D gene is named only where the DNA matches it firmly. Clone size appears in some rows only: once, few, many, or a class for an expanded clone.

CDR3aa: CASSPSGTVNTEAFF
CDR3nt: TGTGCCAGCAGCCCCTCGGGGACGGTGAACACTGAAGCTTTCTTT
v_gene: TRBV3-1
d_gene: NA
j_gene: TRBJ1-1
abundance: NA

CDR3aa: CASSTQLAGGGETQYF
CDR3nt: TGTGCCAGCAGCACGCAACTAGCGGGAGGGGGAGAGACCCAGTACTTC
v_gene: TRBV7-2
d_gene: TRBD2
j_gene: TRBJ2-5
abundance: few

CDR3aa: CASSSRQGSYEQYF
CDR3nt: TGTGCCAGCAGTTCCAGACAGGGGAGCTACGAGCAGTACTTC
v_gene: TRBV6-1
d_gene: TRBD1
j_gene: TRBJ2-7
abundance: few

CDR3aa: CASSSGGAEGSYEQYF
CDR3nt: TGTGCCAGCAGTTCGGGAGGGGCGGAGGGTTCCTACGAGCAGTACTTC
v_gene: TRBV28
d_gene: TRBD2
j_gene: TRBJ2-7
abundance: NA

CDR3aa: CASSPASRPDTQYF
CDR3nt: TGTGCCAGCAGTCCGGCCTCACGACCAGATACGCAGTATTTT
v_gene: TRBV28
d_gene: NA
j_gene: TRBJ2-3
abundance: NA

CDR3aa: CASTAPMNTEAFF
CDR3nt: TGTGCCAGCACGGCGCCTATGAACACTGAAGCTTTCTTT
v_gene: TRBV2
d_gene: NA
j_gene: TRBJ1-1
abundance: NA

CDR3aa: CASSLGGRARNEQFF
CDR3nt: TGTGCCAGCAGTTTGGGCGGGAGGGCCCGCAATGAGCAGTTCTTC
v_gene: TRBV27
d_gene: TRBD2
j_gene: TRBJ2-1
abundance: NA

CDR3aa: CASSFSSGTNEQYF
CDR3nt: TGTGCCAGCAGCTTTTCGAGCGGGACAAACGAGCAGTACTTC
v_gene: TRBV5-6
d_gene: NA
j_gene: TRBJ2-7
abundance: NA

CDR3aa: CASSYRAEWVGQPQHF
CDR3nt: TGTGCCAGCAGTTACCGCGCAGAGTGGGTTGGGCAGCCCCAGCATTTT
v_gene: TRBV6-2/TRBV6-3
d_gene: NA
j_gene: TRBJ1-5
abundance: once

CDR3aa: CASSFALNTEAFF
CDR3nt: TGTGCCAGCAGTTTTGCCTTGAACACTGAAGCTTTCTTT
v_gene: TRBV12-3/TRBV12-4
d_gene: NA
j_gene: TRBJ1-1
abundance: NA

CDR3aa: CAWSVVTGVQPQHF
CDR3nt: TGTGCCTGGAGTGTGGTGACAGGGGTTCAGCCCCAGCATTTT
v_gene: TRBV30
d_gene: TRBD1
j_gene: TRBJ1-5
abundance: NA

CDR3aa: CASRDRGNTGELFF
CDR3nt: TGTGCCAGCAGAGACAGGGGGAACACCGGGGAGCTGTTTTTT
v_gene: TRBV3-1
d_gene: TRBD1
j_gene: TRBJ2-2
abundance: once

CDR3aa: CASSLDTTGELFF
CDR3nt: TGTGCTAGCAGCCTGGACACCACCGGGGAGCTGTTTTTT
v_gene: TRBV7-7
d_gene: NA
j_gene: TRBJ2-2
abundance: NA

CDR3aa: CASSGTATSTDTQYF
CDR3nt: TGTGCCAGCAGCGGGACAGCTACTAGCACAGATACGCAGTATTTT
v_gene: TRBV9
d_gene: NA
j_gene: TRBJ2-3
abundance: NA

CDR3aa: CASSQQVGDLKAFF
CDR3nt: TGTGCCAGCAGCCAACAGGTGGGGGATCTTAAAGCTTTCTTT
v_gene: TRBV12-3/TRBV12-4
d_gene: NA
j_gene: TRBJ1-1
abundance: NA

CDR3aa: CASSGIHGGSVTDTQYF
CDR3nt: TGCGCCAGCAGCGGTATCCACGGCGGGAGTGTCACAGATACGCAGTATTTT
v_gene: TRBV5-1
d_gene: TRBD2
j_gene: TRBJ2-3
abundance: NA

CDR3aa: CATGLGGEAFF
CDR3nt: TGTGCCACCGGATTGGGGGGGGAAGCTTTCTTT
v_gene: TRBV27
d_gene: NA
j_gene: TRBJ1-1
abundance: NA

CDR3aa: CASSRLVTITDTQYF
CDR3nt: TGTGCCAGCAGCCGACTGGTGACGATCACAGATACGCAGTATTTT
v_gene: TRBV4-2
d_gene: NA
j_gene: TRBJ2-3
abundance: NA

CDR3aa: CASSLALLSTGELFF
CDR3nt: TGTGCCAGCAGCTTAGCGCTACTAAGTACCGGGGAGCTGTTTTTT
v_gene: TRBV11-1
d_gene: NA
j_gene: TRBJ2-2
abundance: NA

CDR3aa: CASSYFAGPGNQPQHF
CDR3nt: TGTGCCAGCAGTTACTTCGCAGGGCCAGGCAATCAGCCCCAGCATTTT
v_gene: TRBV6-2/TRBV6-3
d_gene: NA
j_gene: TRBJ1-5
abundance: NA

CDR3aa: CASSATQGLYGYTF
CDR3nt: TGTGCCAGCAGTGCTACACAGGGCCTCTATGGCTACACCTTC
v_gene: TRBV6-5
d_gene: NA
j_gene: TRBJ1-2
abundance: NA

CDR3aa: CASSLSYSYEQYF
CDR3nt: TGTGCCAGCAGTTTATCCTACTCCTACGAGCAGTACTTC
v_gene: TRBV27
d_gene: NA
j_gene: TRBJ2-7
abundance: few